A single sample gave rise to the 11 T cell receptor beta chains below, sequenced in a study of low-dose radiotherapy and immunotherapy resistance in tumors. Time point meaning: after trial treatment. The treatment denotes: LDRT plus nivolumab, ipilimumab, low-dose cyclophosphamide and aspirin (RACIN trial). TRAV- and TRBV-specific primers, spanning alpha and beta chains, primed first-strand cDNA. The PCR that amplified TCRs ran for 20 to 25 cycles, relying on a constant-region primer and a V-primer adapter. Using its own MiXCR run on the reads, TCRdb lists one record per CDR3 protein. This table has 100,000 or so distinct CDR3 sequences, less than 25% appearing once. The material was PBMCs, obtained after low-dose radiotherapy plus immunotherapy. All receptors derive from a male donor with prostate cancer.

This clonotype was observed many times. The CDR3 region has the DNA TGTGCCAGCACCGGGGGCACTGAAGCTTTCTTT. Its translation is CASTGGTEAFF. The chain couples TRBV2 to TRBJ1-1, with D perhaps matching TRBD1 (5 bases). The V and J ends lost 7 bases and 4 bases respectively, with 7 bases between them. CDR1 SNHLY and CDR2 FYNNEI come from the germline V gene. The CDR3 totals 11 residues. Full variable domain (outside the CDR3, taken from reference TRBV2 and TRBJ1-1): EPEVTQTPSHQVTQMGQEVILRCVPISNHLYFYWYRQILGQKVEFLVSFYNNEISEKSEIFDDQFSVERPDGSNFTLKIRSTKLEDSAMYFCASTGGTEAFFGQGTRLTVV.

This clonotype was picked up many times. The chain couples TRBV15 to TRBJ2-2, with unresolved D. Germline CDR1 LNHNV, CDR2 YYDKDF (reference sequence). This CDR3 region has 14 residues. Between the trimmed V and J ends, which lost 11 bases and 9 bases, there was a span of 22 bases. CDR3: CAVSGRQTRRELFF. CDR3 nucleotide sequence: TGTGCCGTATCCGGCCGACAAACGAGACGGGAGCTGTTTTTT.

This sequence joins TRBV5-4 and TRBJ2-1, with TRBD2 matching 12 bases. The CDR3 has 17 amino acids. The V and J ends lost 4 bases and 0 bases, in that order; junction bases with no gene match: 5. Germline lookup yields CDR1 SGHNT and CDR2 YYREEE (reference sequence). CDR3 nucleotide sequence: TGTGCCAGCAGCACACGACTAGCGGGGGCCTCCTACAATGAGCAGTTCTTC. Its translation: CASSTRLAGASYNEQFF.

This clonotype was seen at least ten times. The V call is TRBV27, the J call TRBJ2-3; no firm D call. CDR1 is MNHEY and CDR2 is SMNVEV in the germline V gene (reference sequence). Trimming took 1 base from V and 3 from J, leaving 8 bases between them. This CDR3 comprises 14 residues. As DNA, the CDR3 is TGTGCCAGCAGTTTATTTATCGGAACAGATACGCAGTATTTT. Translation: CASSLFIGTDTQYF.

This clonotype showed up just a few times. The CDR3 region has the DNA TGTGCCAGCAGTTACTCGGTTCAGCGGGGGAGCCAAGAGACCCAGTACTTC. It encodes CASSYSVQRGSQETQYF. The V call is TRBV6-2 or TRBV6-3, the J call TRBJ2-5; 8 bases are shared with TRBD2. J was trimmed by 1 base and V by 0 bases; bases with no gene match: 7. Germline V CDR1 and CDR2: MNHEY, SVGEGT. CDR3 length: 17 amino acids.

With respect to this clonotype: A far larger clone is a single base away, which makes a read error likely. The rearrangement joins TRBV6-5 to TRBJ2-7; no clear D gene. This CDR3 is 14 amino acids long. Germline CDR1 MNHEY, CDR2 SVGAGI. V was cut by 7 bases and J by 7 bases, with 20 bases left in between. The CDR3 DNA follows: TGTGCCAGCACTTCCACGTTACCCGACAATGAGCAGTACTTC. Translating it yields CASTSTLPDNEQYF.

In this sample, this clonotype turned up many times. The chain joins TRBV12-3 or TRBV12-4 to TRBJ2-2; 10 bases map to TRBD2. With V trimmed by 6 bases and J by 4 bases, 5 bases remained unmatched. The CDR3 runs 15 residues. CDR3 DNA sequence: TGTGCCAGCAGCCCTAGCGGGGGCGTCACCGGGGAGCTGTTTTTT. Its protein is CASSPSGGVTGELFF.

This clonotype occurred many times. The chain combines TRBV2 with TRBJ2-5, with D perhaps TRBD1 or TRBD2 (6 bases each). Trimming removed 5 bases from V and 3 bases from J, with 22 bases in between. CDR1 and CDR2 from the germline V gene are SNHLY and FYNNEI. The CDR3 has 17 amino acids. DNA for the CDR3: TGTGCCAGCAGTCCTCTAGACTGGGGGGCGGGGAAAGAGACCCAGTACTTC. Its protein is CASSPLDWGAGKETQYF.

This clonotype came up many times. This chain joins TRBV10-1 and TRBJ2-7; D not resolved. The germline V gene encodes CDR1 WNHNN and CDR2 SYGVQD (reference sequence). The CDR3 runs 13 residues. The ends were cut back, 3 bases at V and 7 bases at J, with 13 bases in the middle. The DNA of the CDR3 is TGCGCCAGCAGTGAAGTGGCAGGTAAAGAGCAGTACTTC. Protein sequence: CASSEVAGKEQYF.

This clonotype was seen many times. J is TRBJ2-3 and V is TRBV29-1, with 8 bases fitting TRBD2. Germline CDR1 reads SQVTM; CDR2 reads ANQGSEA. The CDR3 contains 15 residues. V lost 0 bases, J lost 4 bases, and 6 bases stayed unmatched. Here the CDR3 DNA reads TGCAGCGTTGAAGATCGCGCGGGGGGTTCAGATACGCAGTATTTT. Its translation is CSVEDRAGGSDTQYF.

This clonotype was counted ten times or more. CDR3 residues: CASSSGVATEAFF. The CDR3 coding sequence is TGTGCCAGCAGTTCCGGGGTCGCCACCGAAGCTTTCTTT. J is TRBJ1-1 and V is TRBV6-2 or TRBV6-3; D gene unclear. V was shortened by 4 bases and J by 8 bases, with 14 bases between the two germline ends. The CDR3 is 13 amino acids. Looked up from germline, CDR1 is MNHEY and CDR2 is SVGEGT.